In this sample, the clone carrying this T cell receptor beta chain turned up a few times. The antigen remains unidentified. TCRdb reprocessed the 5' RACE reads via MiXCR and lists one record per CDR3 protein. The sample shows about 110,000 distinct CDR3 sequences, 18% of them seen only once. This entry is derived from a study of T-cell memory formation after mild COVID-19. Study outcomes and limitations: Contracting CD4+ clones sat mainly in CM and EM; CD8+ in EMRA.

The germline V gene encodes CDR1 LGHDT and CDR2 YNNKEL (reference sequence). The CDR3 is made up of 13 amino acids. V was shortened by 4 bases and J by 4 bases, with 7 bases between the two germline ends. The chain couples TRBV3-1 to TRBJ2-2; D remains unclear. This receptor was obtained from a young man who had mild COVID-19 (a few samples of this study predate the infection). Cell type and time point are not known. Sequenced: PBMCs or a T cell subset sorted from them (not recorded which). This CDR3 is CASSLRGTGELFF. Here the CDR3 DNA reads TGTGCCAGCAGCCTAAGAGGCACCGGGGAGCTGTTTTTT.